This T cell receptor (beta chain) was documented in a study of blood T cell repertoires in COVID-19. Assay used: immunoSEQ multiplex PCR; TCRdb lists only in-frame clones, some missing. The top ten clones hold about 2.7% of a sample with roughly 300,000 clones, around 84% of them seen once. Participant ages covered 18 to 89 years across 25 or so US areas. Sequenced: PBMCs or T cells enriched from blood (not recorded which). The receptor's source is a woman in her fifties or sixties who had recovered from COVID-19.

CDR3 protein: CASSIRQGGSSPLHF. The CDR3 DNA sequence: TGTGCCAGCAGCATCAGACAGGGAGGAAGTTCACCCCTCCACTTT. This chain connects TRBV5-4 to TRBJ1-6, with 7 bases identical to TRBD1. V lost 4 bases, J lost 9 bases, and 10 bases stayed unmatched. Germline-derived CDR1 and CDR2 are SGHNT and YYREEE (reference sequence). The CDR3 is 15 amino acids.